Reported below is one T cell receptor beta chain. The target antigen is unknown. Blood samples were obtained at baseline, cycle 4 day 1, and cycle 7 day 1. This record belongs to a study of OX40 agonist ivuxolimab in advanced cancers. Findings of the study overall: Low normalized clonal expansion also occurred in some nonresponding patients.

Method: immunoSEQ multiplex PCR; TCRdb's copy keeps in-frame clones and lacks some. The sample yields more than 50,000 clones, roughly 83% seen once. Specimen: CD4+ or CD8+ T cells sorted from blood, collected in a trial of the OX40 agonist ivuxolimab. The source of this sequence is an adult with an advanced solid tumor such as melanoma, head and neck, liver or kidney cancer.

CDR3 DNA sequence: TGCGCCAGCAGCCTACCGCGGGGGAACACCGGGGAGCTGTTTTTT. Protein sequence: CASSLPRGNTGELFF. V and J are TRBV5-1 and TRBJ2-2; the D gene is possibly TRBD2 (6 bases). CDR1 SGHRS and CDR2 YFSETQ come from the germline V gene. The CDR3 sequence is 15 residues long. The V gene lost 4 bases and the J gene lost 1 base, with 11 bases spanning the gap. Combining the CDR3 with reference TRBV5-1 and TRBJ2-2 gives the whole variable domain KAGVTQTPRYLIKTRGQQVTLSCSPISGHRSVSWYQQTPGQGLQFLFEYFSETQRNKGNFPGRFSGRQFSNSRSEMNVSTLELGDSALYLCASSLPRGNTGELFFGEGSRLTVL.